This is a list of T cell receptor beta chains from one sample in a study of blood T cell repertoires in COVID-19. Only in-frame clones appear in the TCRdb table, and some are missing; sequencing was by immunoSEQ multiplex PCR. The sample lists about 210,000 clones; 81% were seen once. Sample: PBMCs or T cells enriched from blood (not recorded which). Receptors originate from a woman between 50 and 59 years old with acute COVID-19. The CDR3 runs from the conserved cysteine through the conserved F or W. D genes are given only for firm matches. Only part of the rows carry a size: once, few, many, or a class if the clone is expanded.

-	TRBD2	TRBV7-9	TRBJ2-3	TGTGCCAGCAGCCAACCTAGCGGGGGGGCCGCAGATACGCAGTATTTT	CASSQPSGGAADTQYF
-	TRBD2	TRBV10-1	TRBJ2-3	TGCGCCACCAGCCAAAGCGGGAGGACAGATACGCAGTATTTT	CATSQSGRTDTQYF
-	TRBD2	TRBV27	TRBJ2-5	TGTGCCAGCAGTTCGGTTGCTATCCATACATTAGCGGGAGAAGAGACCCAGTACTTC	CASSSVAIHTLAGEETQYF
-	-	TRBV6-2/TRBV6-3	TRBJ2-2	TGTGCCAGCAGTGTGCAGGGGAACACCGGGGAGCTGTTTTTT	CASSVQGNTGELFF
-	TRBD2	TRBV28	TRBJ2-7	TGTGCCAGCAGACTAGGGGAGGGGCTCTCCTACGAGCAGTACTTC	CASRLGEGLSYEQYF
-	TRBD1	TRBV11-2	TRBJ1-4	TGTGCCAGCAGCTCCGGGACAGGGTACGAAAAACTGTTTTTT	CASSSGTGYEKLFF
-	TRBD2	TRBV14	TRBJ2-1	TGTGCCAGCAGCGTGGCTTCGGGGAAAAGCGGGAGGTATCTTGAGCAGTTCTTC	CASSVASGKSGRYLEQFF
-	TRBD2	TRBV20-1	TRBJ2-7	TGCAGTGCTAGTACTAGCGGGACCTCCTACGAGCAGTACTTC	CSASTSGTSYEQYF
-	-	TRBV5-1	TRBJ1-1	TGCGCCAGCAGCTTGAACGGGATACAAGCTTTCTTT	CASSLNGIQAFF
once	-	TRBV6-4	TRBJ1-1	TGTGCCAGCAGTGAGAACGGGAACACTGAAGCTTTCTTT	CASSENGNTEAFF
-	TRBD1	TRBV6-5	TRBJ2-1	TGTGCCAGCAGTCAGCGACAGGGGAATAGGGATGAGCAGTTCTTC	CASSQRQGNRDEQFF
few	TRBD2	TRBV27	TRBJ2-7	TGTGCCAGCAGTTTAGGGGCCTCGGGAGGGCGGAGGGAGCAGTACTTC	CASSLGASGGRREQYF
-	-	TRBV7-9	TRBJ1-2	TGTGCCAGCAGCACCCCCCTTTCGGCTAACTATGGCTACACCTTC	CASSTPLSANYGYTF
-	-	TRBV5-1	TRBJ1-1	TGCGCCAGCAGCTTTAACCGGGGAGGTACTGAAGCTTTCTTT	CASSFNRGGTEAFF
-	-	TRBV15	TRBJ1-3	TGTGCCACCAGCAGAGCGGCAGCGAACTCTGGAAACACCATATATTTT	CATSRAAANSGNTIYF
-	TRBD2	TRBV28	TRBJ2-7	TGTGCCAGCAGTCCCGGGACTAGTGCCTTCTACGAGCAGTACTTC	CASSPGTSAFYEQYF
-	TRBD2	TRBV28	TRBJ2-1	TGTGCCAGCAGTTTACAGCGGGAGGTGTTCTTC	CASSLQREVFF
-	TRBD2	TRBV19	TRBJ2-1	TGTGCCAGTAGTATCCCCACGGGGGGATACAATGAGCAGTTCTTC	CASSIPTGGYNEQFF
once	-	TRBV4-2	TRBJ2-5	TGTGCCAGCAGCCAAGGAAGCGTCGAGGCCCAGTACTTC	CASSQGSVEAQYF
-	-	TRBV5-6	TRBJ1-1	TGTGCCAGCAGCTTGGGGGCAGGGAACACTGAAGCTTTCTTT	CASSLGAGNTEAFF